This note documents a single T cell receptor (beta chain) sequence. The source of the sample is a study of T cells after yellow fever vaccination. On the study more broadly: Low-cell-number fractions underwent preparation using SMART-Seq v4 Ultra Low Input.

This CDR3 contains 15 residues. TCRdb reprocessed the 5' RACE reads with MiXCR, giving one entry per CDR3 protein. Of about 630,000 distinct CDR3 sequences detected, about 12% appear once; the ten largest clones hold about 15%. The sample consisted of PBMCs, taken on the day of the yellow fever booster vaccination. This TCR derives from a young man who received the YFV17D yellow fever vaccine. The chain joins TRBV21-1 to TRBJ2-1; the D segment call TRBD2 is taken from the table without a DNA check. TRBV21-1 is labeled a pseudogene. In nucleotides, the CDR3 is TGTGCCAGCGCCTCCGGGACTAGCGGGATGAATGAGCAGTTCTTC. Amino acids: CASASGTSGMNEQFF.